This T cell receptor beta chain was sequenced in a study of T cell responses to AZD1222 COVID-19 vaccine (dated by TCRdb to about 2021). Some background on the complete study: A total of 230 or so trial participants underwent TCR sequencing, of whom 207 received two doses of AZD1222 and about 25 received two doses of the MenACWY control vaccine. Trial participants were enrolled by age into subgroups of 18-55, 56-69 and 70-plus years, and around 150, 28 and 57 TCR-sequenced participants, respectively, were included in these subgroups. Study-wide conclusions, independent of this receptor: The 56-69-year group was small, and its depth increase did not reach significance, likely because of low power. Conclusions about previously exposed vaccinees are limited, since just a handful of AZD1222 recipients were seropositive for SARS-CoV-2 at baseline. Participants were mostly white British, with more females than males. The authors suggested clonal diversity may have been underestimated. Epitopes outside the regions mutated in the B.1.351 and B.1.1.7 variants were reportedly recognized by nearly half of the unique spike-specific TCRs. The whole spike protein was spanned by vaccine-associated CD4 TCRs, and dominant responses were seen in regions 160-218 and 743-854. Because no day 14 peak-response samples were available, the repertoires could be characterized only after the peak T cell response. After two AZD1222 doses, both the breadth and the depth of spike-specific TCRs were significantly higher than at day 0 and than in MenACWY recipients.

Regarding this clone: The specificity of this receptor is unknown. No much larger clone is present one base from it, and per-base qualities are unavailable.

The sample's time point, from its label and the paper: about 28 days (+/-7) after the second vaccine dose. AZD1222 recipients whose second dose came at about 4 weeks and those whose second dose came at about 12 weeks were combined into one group, since spike-specific TCR depth and breadth did not differ between the two schedules. The vaccinee samples were drawn from two UK trials, COV001 and COV002, one of which was a single-blind randomized controlled phase 2/3 trial testing AZD1222 (ChAdOx1 nCoV-19) in healthy adults. For TCRbeta chain sequencing, PBMC samples from trial participants were taken at day 0 and at day 28 after the second dose. Trimming takes 0 bases off V and 3 bases off J; junction bases not matched to a gene: 9. The CDR3 goes from the cysteine to the phenylalanine over 16 residues. Of the read, only the CDR3 DNA is kept; its 48 bases are in frame from base 1. The germline V gene sets CDR1 to SGDLS and CDR2 to YYNGEE.

The CDR3 regions of human TCRbeta chains were analyzed by immunosequencing. The paper's processing steps were these. TCRs in the repertoires were compared against a reference library of SARS-CoV-2-specific TCRs that had been generated with the MIRA antigen-specificity platform. Breadth was defined as the fraction of unique TCRs that were SARS-CoV-2-associated, and depth was defined as the fraction of total T cells that were SARS-CoV-2-associated. Using the MIRA data, each spike-specific TCR was mapped to the spike region that the TCR reacts to and placed in a CD4 or CD8 class. Log10-transformed breadth and depth values were compared by one-way ANOVA with Sidak's multiple comparisons tests. In TCRdb, the immuneACCESS table is reduced to in-frame sequences with V and J assigned. These tables do not hold every clone; where another copy was compared, an unresolved V gene accounts for under half, and the others remain unexplained. V and J calls and clone size are copied from that table; D and trimming were computed from the DNA. Here the sample has around 85,000 clones; roughly 90% occur a single time. The ten largest account for about 1.3% of the sample.

The sample here was peripheral blood, taken 28 days after the second AZD1222 dose. This clonotype originated in an adult who received the AZD1222 COVID-19 vaccine. The chain is made from TRBV9 and TRBJ2-7, with TRBD1 matching 7 junction bases. The nucleotide sequence is given as TGTGCCAGCAGCGTAGGGTCCGGACAGGAGCTCTACGAGCAGTACTTC. Its translation is CASSVGSGQELYEQYF.